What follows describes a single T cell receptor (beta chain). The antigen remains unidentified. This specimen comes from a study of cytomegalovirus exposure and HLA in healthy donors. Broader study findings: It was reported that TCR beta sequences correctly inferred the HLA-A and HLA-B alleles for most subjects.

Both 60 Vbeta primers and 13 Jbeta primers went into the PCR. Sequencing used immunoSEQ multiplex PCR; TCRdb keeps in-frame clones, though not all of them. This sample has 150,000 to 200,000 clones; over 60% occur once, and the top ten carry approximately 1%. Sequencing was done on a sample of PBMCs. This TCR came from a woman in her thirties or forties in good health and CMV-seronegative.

The CDR3, as DNA: TGTGCCAGCAGCTTACCCACTATGGTAAGCACTGAAGCTTTCTTT. It specifies CASSLPTMVSTEAFF. The chain is built from TRBV11-3 and TRBJ1-1, with D hard to call. V was pared by 2 bases and J by 4 bases, with 14 bases between. The CDR3 runs 15 residues. The V gene's germline CDR1 is SGHNT and CDR2 YENEEA.